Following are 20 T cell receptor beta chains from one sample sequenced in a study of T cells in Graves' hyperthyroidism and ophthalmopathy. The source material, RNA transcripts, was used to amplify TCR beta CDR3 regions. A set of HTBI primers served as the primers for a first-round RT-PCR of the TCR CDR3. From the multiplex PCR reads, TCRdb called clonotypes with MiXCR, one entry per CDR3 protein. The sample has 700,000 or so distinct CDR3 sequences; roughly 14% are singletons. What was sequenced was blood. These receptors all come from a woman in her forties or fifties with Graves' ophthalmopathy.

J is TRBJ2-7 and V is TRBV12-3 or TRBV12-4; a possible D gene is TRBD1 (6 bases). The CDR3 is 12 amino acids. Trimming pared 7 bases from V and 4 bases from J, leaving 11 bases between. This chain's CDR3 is CASTTQGYEQYF. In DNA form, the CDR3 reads TGTGCCAGCACCACACAGGGATACGAGCAGTACTTC.

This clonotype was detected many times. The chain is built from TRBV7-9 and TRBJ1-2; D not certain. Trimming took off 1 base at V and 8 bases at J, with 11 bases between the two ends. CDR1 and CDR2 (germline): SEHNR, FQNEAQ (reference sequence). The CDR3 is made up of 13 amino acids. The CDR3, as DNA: TGTGCCAGCAGCTTAGATCGTTCAGGCGGCTACACCTTC. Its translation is CASSLDRSGGYTF.

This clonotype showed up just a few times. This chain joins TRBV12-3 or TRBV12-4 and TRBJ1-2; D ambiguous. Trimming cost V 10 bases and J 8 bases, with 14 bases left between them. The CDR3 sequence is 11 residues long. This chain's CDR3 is CATQTGNGYTF. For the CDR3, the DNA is TGTGCCACCCAAACTGGCAACGGCTACACCTTC.

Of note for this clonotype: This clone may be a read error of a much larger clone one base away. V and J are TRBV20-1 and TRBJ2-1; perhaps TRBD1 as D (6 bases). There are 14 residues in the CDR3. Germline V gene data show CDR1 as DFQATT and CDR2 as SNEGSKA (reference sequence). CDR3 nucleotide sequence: TGCAGGAGCTATTCGGGATTCCGAGGGGGTGAGCAGTTCTTC. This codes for CRSYSGFRGGEQFF.

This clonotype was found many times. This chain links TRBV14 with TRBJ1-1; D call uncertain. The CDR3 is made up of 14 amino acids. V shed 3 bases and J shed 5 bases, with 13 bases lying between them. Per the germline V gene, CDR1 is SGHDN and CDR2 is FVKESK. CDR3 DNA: TGTGCCAGCAGCCATTCGGGCCCGAGGACTGAAGCTTTCTTT. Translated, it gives CASSHSGPRTEAFF.

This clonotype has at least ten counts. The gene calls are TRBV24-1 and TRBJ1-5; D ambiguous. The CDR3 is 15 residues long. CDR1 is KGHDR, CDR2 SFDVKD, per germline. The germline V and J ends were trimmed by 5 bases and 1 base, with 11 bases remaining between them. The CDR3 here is CATSAAGGSNQPQHF. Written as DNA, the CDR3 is TGTGCCACCAGTGCGGCAGGAGGAAGCAATCAGCCCCAGCATTTT.

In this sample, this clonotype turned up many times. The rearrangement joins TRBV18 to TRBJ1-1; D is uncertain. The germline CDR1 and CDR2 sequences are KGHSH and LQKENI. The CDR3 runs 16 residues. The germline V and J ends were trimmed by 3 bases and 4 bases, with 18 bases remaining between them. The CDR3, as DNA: TGTGCCAGCTCACCTCGGGAGGGAGGTGTAAGCACTGAAGCTTTCTTT. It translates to CASSPREGGVSTEAFF.

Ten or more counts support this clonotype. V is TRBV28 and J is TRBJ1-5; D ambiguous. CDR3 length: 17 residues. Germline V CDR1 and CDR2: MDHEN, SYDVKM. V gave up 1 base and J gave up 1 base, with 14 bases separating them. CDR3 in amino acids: CASSLLPGILSNQPQHF. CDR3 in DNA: TGTGCCAGCAGTTTATTACCGGGGATACTAAGCAATCAGCCCCAGCATTTT.

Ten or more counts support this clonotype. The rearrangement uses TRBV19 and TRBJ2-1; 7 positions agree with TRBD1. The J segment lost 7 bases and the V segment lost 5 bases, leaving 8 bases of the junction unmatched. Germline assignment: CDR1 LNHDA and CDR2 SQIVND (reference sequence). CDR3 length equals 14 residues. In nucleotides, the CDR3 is TGTGCCAGTAGTGGACAGGTGGTTGGGAATGAGCAGTTCTTC. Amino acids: CASSGQVVGNEQFF.

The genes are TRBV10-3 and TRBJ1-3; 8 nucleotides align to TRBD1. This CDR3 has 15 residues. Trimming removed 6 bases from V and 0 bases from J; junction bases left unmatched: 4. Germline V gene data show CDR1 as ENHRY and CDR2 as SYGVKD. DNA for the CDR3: TGTGCCATCAGCGGGACAGGTTACTCTGGAAACACCATATATTTT. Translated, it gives CAISGTGYSGNTIYF.

As DNA, the CDR3 is TGCAGTGCTAGAGATCTACAGACGTATGGCTACACCTTC. It specifies CSARDLQTYGYTF. The V call is TRBV20-1, the J call TRBJ1-2; D remains unclear. Germline V gene lookup returns CDR1 DFQATT and CDR2 SNEGSKA (reference sequence). CDR3 length: 13 amino acids. V shed 0 bases and J shed 5 bases, with 10 bases lying between them.

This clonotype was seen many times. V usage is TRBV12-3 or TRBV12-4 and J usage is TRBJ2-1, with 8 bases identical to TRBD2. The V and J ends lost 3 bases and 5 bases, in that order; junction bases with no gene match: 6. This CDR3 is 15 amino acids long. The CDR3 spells CASSFGGRPNNEQFF. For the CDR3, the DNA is TGTGCCAGCAGTTTTGGCGGGAGGCCTAACAATGAGCAGTTCTTC.

Here the CDR3 reads CASSISRLGGPGNTIYF. The CDR3, as DNA: TGTGCCAGTAGTATATCGCGCTTGGGGGGGCCTGGAAACACCATATATTTT. The V call is TRBV19, the J call TRBJ1-3; D possibly corresponds to TRBD1 (6 bases). Germline V gene data show CDR1 as LNHDA and CDR2 as SQIVND (reference sequence). V gave up 2 bases and J gave up 2 bases, with 16 bases separating them. The CDR3 is 17 amino acids.

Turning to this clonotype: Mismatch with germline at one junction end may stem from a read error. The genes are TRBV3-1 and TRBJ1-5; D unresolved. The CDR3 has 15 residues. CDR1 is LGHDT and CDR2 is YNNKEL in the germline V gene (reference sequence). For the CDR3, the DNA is TGTGCCAGCAGCCAGGCCGCAGGCGGCAATCAGCCCCTGCATTTT. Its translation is CASSQAAGGNQPLHF.

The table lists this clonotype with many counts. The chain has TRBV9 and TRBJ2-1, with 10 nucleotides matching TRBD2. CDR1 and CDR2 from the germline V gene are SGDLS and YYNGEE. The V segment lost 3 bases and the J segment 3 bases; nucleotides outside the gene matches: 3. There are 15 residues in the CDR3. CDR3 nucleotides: TGTGCCAGCAGCGGAGGACTAGCGGTCTACAATGAGCAGTTCTTC. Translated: CASSGGLAVYNEQFF.

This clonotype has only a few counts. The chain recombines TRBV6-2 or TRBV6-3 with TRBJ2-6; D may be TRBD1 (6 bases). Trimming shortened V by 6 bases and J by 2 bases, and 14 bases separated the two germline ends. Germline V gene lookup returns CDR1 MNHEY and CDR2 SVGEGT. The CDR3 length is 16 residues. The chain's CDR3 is CASSRTAGAGANVLTF. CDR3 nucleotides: TGTGCCAGCAGCCGAACGGCAGGGGCTGGGGCCAACGTCCTGACTTTC.

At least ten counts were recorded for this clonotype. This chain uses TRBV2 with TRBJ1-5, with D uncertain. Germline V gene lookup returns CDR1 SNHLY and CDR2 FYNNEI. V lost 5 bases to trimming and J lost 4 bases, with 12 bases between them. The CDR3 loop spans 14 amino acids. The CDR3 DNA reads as TGTGCCAGCAGTTCACAGTGGATTAATCAGCCCCAGCATTTT. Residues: CASSSQWINQPQHF.

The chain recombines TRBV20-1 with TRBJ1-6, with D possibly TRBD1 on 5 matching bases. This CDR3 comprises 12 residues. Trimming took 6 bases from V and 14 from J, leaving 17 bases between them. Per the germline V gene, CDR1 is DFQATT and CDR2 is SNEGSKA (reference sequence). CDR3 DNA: TGCAGTGCCAGCGGGGGATTGAGGACCCTCCACTTT. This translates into CSASGGLRTLHF.

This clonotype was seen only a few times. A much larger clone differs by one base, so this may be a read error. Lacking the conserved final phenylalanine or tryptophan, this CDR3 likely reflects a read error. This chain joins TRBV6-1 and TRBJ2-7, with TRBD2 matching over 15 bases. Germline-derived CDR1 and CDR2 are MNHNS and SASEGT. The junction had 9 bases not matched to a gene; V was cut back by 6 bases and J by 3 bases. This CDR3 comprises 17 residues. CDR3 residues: CASSRRTSGRVDYEQYL. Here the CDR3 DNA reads TGTGCCAGCAGCCGCAGGACTAGCGGGAGGGTGGACTACGAGCAGTACCTC.

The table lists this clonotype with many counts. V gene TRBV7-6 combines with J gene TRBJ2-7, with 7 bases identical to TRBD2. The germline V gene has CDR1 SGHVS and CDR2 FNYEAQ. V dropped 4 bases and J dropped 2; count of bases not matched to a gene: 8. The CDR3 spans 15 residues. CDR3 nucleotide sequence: TGTGCCAGCAGCTCCGGGACTACCAGAACCTACGAGCAGTACTTC. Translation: CASSSGTTRTYEQYF.